A selection of T cell receptor beta chains follows, all from one sample in a study of T cell responses to AZD1222 COVID-19 vaccine. Libraries were prepared by immunoSEQ multiplex PCR; TCRdb keeps only in-frame clonotypes and omits some of them. The sample holds 130,000 to 150,000 clones, 92% seen once. Sequencing used peripheral blood, obtained on day 0 of AZD1222 vaccination. Receptors originate from an adult in good health. CDR3s include the opening cysteine and the closing phenylalanine or tryptophan. The D gene is left open where the match is weak.

CDR3aa: CASRSRDDQPQHF
v_gene: TRBV2
j_gene: TRBJ1-5
d_gene: .

CDR3aa: CASSLTGPTGYTF
v_gene: TRBV5-1
j_gene: TRBJ1-2
d_gene: .

CDR3aa: CASSLGQGFDEQFF
v_gene: TRBV11-2
j_gene: TRBJ2-1
d_gene: TRBD1

CDR3aa: CAWSPPDGNTIYF
v_gene: TRBV30
j_gene: TRBJ1-3
d_gene: .

CDR3aa: CASSLKYNEQFF
v_gene: TRBV12-3/TRBV12-4
j_gene: TRBJ2-1
d_gene: .

CDR3aa: CASSARDRGSGNTIYF
v_gene: TRBV5-1
j_gene: TRBJ1-3
d_gene: TRBD1

CDR3aa: CASKRQQYF
v_gene: TRBV6-4
j_gene: TRBJ2-7
d_gene: .

CDR3aa: CASSPDRGGIYEQYF
v_gene: TRBV5-1
j_gene: TRBJ2-7
d_gene: TRBD1

CDR3aa: CASSPRDGPYEQYF
v_gene: TRBV27
j_gene: TRBJ2-7
d_gene: .

CDR3aa: CASSPGTGRRTEAFF
v_gene: TRBV18
j_gene: TRBJ1-1
d_gene: .

CDR3aa: CASSLDRVGQPQHF
v_gene: TRBV7-2
j_gene: TRBJ1-5
d_gene: .